Below, 23 T cell receptor beta chains from the same sample are listed, as sequenced in a study of cytomegalovirus exposure and HLA in healthy donors. It was with 60 Vbeta and 13 Jbeta primers that the PCR ran. Sequenced by immunoSEQ multiplex PCR; TCRdb stores in-frame clones only, minus some. The sample has 110,000 or so clones, 75% to 90% seen once. Sequencing was carried out using PBMCs. The receptors here all came from a man aged 25 to 45 in good health and CMV-seropositive.

The chain carries TRBV5-1 and TRBJ1-2; TRBD1 might be the D (6 bases). The V end lost 0 bases, the J end lost 2 bases, and 23 bases lay between the germline ends. Germline V gene sequence: CDR1 SGHRS, CDR2 YFSETQ. The CDR3 is made up of 19 amino acids. The CDR3 DNA is TGCGCCAGCAGCTTGGCAATTGGGGTGAGGTGGACAGAGAACTATGGCTACACCTTC. Amino acids: CASSLAIGVRWTENYGYTF.

The chain has TRBV15 and TRBJ2-7; possible D gene TRBD1, 6 bases. In germline, CDR1 is LNHNV, CDR2 YYDKDF (reference sequence). This CDR3 is 16 amino acids long. The V and J ends lost 1 base and 2 bases respectively, with 15 bases between them. The CDR3 bases are TGTGCCACCAGCAGAGGGCCGGGCAGGGGCCCCTACGAGCAGTACTTC. Its translation is CATSRGPGRGPYEQYF.

This chain's CDR3 is CASSERAGVTEAFF. The CDR3 region has the DNA TGTGCCAGCAGTGAGAGGGCCGGGGTCACTGAAGCTTTCTTT. The chain couples TRBV2 to TRBJ1-1; D gene ambiguous. CDR1 and CDR2 (germline): SNHLY, FYNNEI. This CDR3 is 14 amino acids long. V lost 3 bases to trimming and J lost 4 bases, with 12 bases between them.

The chain employs TRBV6-5 and TRBJ2-7; a weak D match, TRBD2 (6 bases). Trimming cost V 0 bases and J 3 bases, with 12 bases left between them. The germline CDR1 and CDR2 sequences are MNHEY and SVGAGI. The CDR3 runs to 15 residues. The CDR3 loop is CASSYSIGGVYEQYF. Here the CDR3 DNA reads TGTGCCAGCAGTTACTCGATCGGGGGTGTCTACGAGCAGTACTTC.

This chain links TRBV29-1 with TRBJ2-7; no firm D call. This CDR3 has 13 residues. The germline gives CDR1 SQVTM, CDR2 ANQGSEA. Trimming took 1 base from V and 4 from J, leaving 11 bases between them. In nucleotides, the CDR3 is TGCAGCGTTGAAGGTAACAGTCTTTACGAGCAGTACTTC. Translation: CSVEGNSLYEQYF.

This clone has only one observation. This chain connects TRBV6-1 to TRBJ2-1, with a possible D match to TRBD2 (6 bases). CDR1 and CDR2 (germline): MNHNS, SASEGT. V lost 10 bases, J lost 6 bases, and 13 bases lay in between. The CDR3 consists of 12 residues. CDR3 nucleotides: TGTGCCATTGACGGGGGTTTCAATGAGCAGTTCTTC. Amino acid sequence: CAIDGGFNEQFF.

The chain uses TRBV7-2 and TRBJ1-2; D possibly corresponds to TRBD1 (6 bases). This CDR3 is built from 13 residues. Germline V gene lookup returns CDR1 SGHTA and CDR2 FQGNSA. The V end lost 4 bases, the J end lost 4 bases, and 10 bases lay between the germline ends. The CDR3 DNA is TGTGCCAGCAGCTCACAGGGTTTCTATGGCTACACCTTC. Encoded protein: CASSSQGFYGYTF.

This chain uses TRBV29-1 with TRBJ1-1; D is unclear. This CDR3 is built from 14 residues. Trimming pared 3 bases from V and 2 bases from J, leaving 13 bases between. Germline CDR1 SQVTM, CDR2 ANQGSEA. The CDR3 nucleotides are TGCAGCGTTGAGTTCCGATCGAGAAACACTGAAGCTTTCTTT. The encoded protein is CSVEFRSRNTEAFF.

The genes are TRBV30 and TRBJ1-6; 10 bases fit TRBD1. Germline V gene sequence: CDR1 GTSNPN, CDR2 SVGIG (reference sequence). V lost 2 bases to trimming and J lost 3 bases; unmatched junction nucleotides: 4. The length of the CDR3 is 16 residues. The CDR3 loop reads CAWSRQGANYNSPLHF. CDR3 nucleotides: TGTGCCTGGAGTCGACAGGGGGCCAACTATAATTCACCCCTCCACTTT.

The V gene is TRBV7-2, the J gene TRBJ2-3; 10 nucleotides line up with TRBD2. CDR1 is SGHTA, CDR2 FQGNSA, per germline. CDR3 length equals 17 residues. The J segment lost 5 bases and the V segment lost 4 bases, leaving 12 bases of the junction unmatched. The CDR3 protein is CASSSWVPSGGGDTQYF. As DNA, the CDR3 is TGTGCCAGCAGCTCCTGGGTCCCTAGCGGGGGTGGAGATACGCAGTATTTT. The full variable domain, its missing parts supplied by reference TRBV7-2 and TRBJ2-3, is GAGVSQSPSNKVTEKGKDVELRCDPISGHTALYWYRQSLGQGLEFLIYFQGNSAPDKSGLPSDRFSAERTGGSVSTLTIQRTQQEDSAVYLCASSSWVPSGGGDTQYFGPGTRLTVL.

This rearrangement joins TRBV7-2 to TRBJ1-4; TRBD1 might be the D (6 bases). Per the germline V gene, CDR1 is SGHTA and CDR2 is FQGNSA. The CDR3 spans 14 residues. V lost 5 bases to trimming and J lost 5 bases, with 12 bases between them. CDR3 coding DNA: TGTGCCAGCAGCCAACAGGGTGCCAATGAAAAACTGTTTTTT. This translates into CASSQQGANEKLFF.

The sample holds a few counts of this clone. The J gene is TRBJ2-7, the V gene TRBV11-1; D is undetermined. From germline, CDR1 is SGHAT and CDR2 FQDESV (reference sequence). The CDR3 spans 11 residues. With 6 bases removed from V and 9 bases from J, the gap between germline ends came to 12 bases. For the CDR3, the DNA is TGTGCCAGCAGTCAAAACTCTGTGCAGTACTTC. This codes for CASSQNSVQYF. The full variable domain, with the rest looked up from reference TRBV11-1 and TRBJ2-7, is EAEVAQSPRYKITEKSQAVAFWCDPISGHATLYWYRQILGQGPELLVQFQDESVVDDSQLPKDRFSAERLKGVDSTLKIQPAELGDSAMYLCASSQNSVQYFGPGTRLTVT.

This chain uses TRBV7-2 with TRBJ2-2, with 8 bases aligning to TRBD2. The CDR3 extends over 16 amino acids. Germline trimming cut 2 bases from V and 0 bases from J; bases unmatched to any gene: 2. Germline V CDR1 and CDR2: SGHTA, FQGNSA. This chain's CDR3 is CASSLLAGANTGELFF. The CDR3, as DNA: TGTGCCAGCAGCTTACTAGCGGGCGCGAACACCGGGGAGCTGTTTTTT.

This clone was counted ten times or more. The chain has TRBV2 and TRBJ2-5; D possibly corresponds to TRBD2 (5 bases). Germline V lookup: CDR1 SNHLY, CDR2 FYNNEI. V was trimmed by 7 bases and J by 4 bases, leaving 19 bases between them. The CDR3 has 15 residues. For the CDR3, the DNA is TGTGCCAGCAAGGGTTCCCCTAGCAACGGAGAGACCCAGTACTTC. Protein product: CASKGSPSNGETQYF.

The genes are TRBV15 and TRBJ2-7, with 9 bases that match TRBD1. The CDR3 loop spans 13 amino acids. From germline, CDR1 is LNHNV and CDR2 YYDKDF (reference sequence). V lost 3 bases and J lost 12; bases outside the gene matches: 9. The CDR3 DNA reads as TGTGCCACCAGCAGGGGACAGGGAGGTTTGCTGTACTTC. It yields the protein CATSRGQGGLLYF.

J is TRBJ1-2 and V is TRBV15; D remains ambiguous. Between the trimmed V and J ends, which lost 8 bases and 6 bases, there was a span of 10 bases. The CDR3 covers 11 residues. CDR1 is LNHNV, CDR2 YYDKDF, per germline (reference sequence). The CDR3 spells CATWGGDGYTF. CDR3 sequence (DNA): TGTGCCACCTGGGGAGGCGATGGCTACACCTTC.

This clone was counted between two and nine times. The rearrangement links TRBV11-2 to TRBJ2-5; 9 bases line up with TRBD2. V gave up 5 bases and J gave up 4 bases; unmatched junction bases: 11. This CDR3 comprises 16 residues. From germline, CDR1 is SGHAT and CDR2 FQNNGV. CDR3 in amino acids: CASSLLSSGAGETQYF. The CDR3 DNA reads as TGTGCCAGCAGCCTACTCTCTAGCGGGGCCGGAGAGACCCAGTACTTC.

Written as DNA, the CDR3 is TGTGCCAGCAGCTCCTCTAGCGTCGAAGAGACCCAGTACTTC. It yields the protein CASSSSSVEETQYF. This chain joins TRBV5-4 and TRBJ2-5, with D tentatively TRBD2 (6 bases). Germline V gives CDR1 SGHNT, CDR2 YYREEE (reference sequence). V lost 3 bases and J lost 3, with 12 bases in between. The length of the CDR3 is 14 residues.

The chain employs TRBV5-1 and TRBJ2-5; 7 nucleotides align to TRBD1. The CDR3 runs 13 residues. The junction had 5 bases not matched to a gene; V was cut back by 1 base and J by 8 bases. Germline assignment: CDR1 SGHRS and CDR2 YFSETQ. CDR3 protein: CASSLTGAPTQYF. The CDR3 nucleotides are TGCGCCAGCAGCTTGACAGGGGCTCCAACCCAGTACTTC.

This rearrangement joins TRBV4-2 to TRBJ2-6; 9 bases match TRBD1. After removal of 2 bases from V and 0 bases from J, the junction contained 11 bases not matched to a gene. This CDR3 has 20 amino acids. From germline, CDR1 is LGHNA and CDR2 YNFKEQ. CDR3 sequence: CASSQKTLPGQGSGANVLTF. The CDR3 region has the DNA TGTGCCAGCAGCCAAAAGACCCTACCGGGACAGGGCTCTGGGGCCAACGTCCTGACTTTC.

The chain carries TRBV6-4 and TRBJ1-2, with 12 bases lining up with TRBD1. V gave up 4 bases and J gave up 7 bases; unmatched junction bases: 7. CDR1 is MRHNA, CDR2 SNTAGT, per germline. The CDR3 has 15 residues. The CDR3 nucleotides read TGTGCCAGCAGTGTCCGGGACAGGGGGCGCGGTGGCTACACCTTC. It specifies CASSVRDRGRGGYTF.

The rearrangement uses TRBV7-3 and TRBJ2-3; perhaps TRBD1 as D (5 bases). CDR1 and CDR2 from the germline V gene are SGHTA and FQGTGA. V shed 0 bases and J shed 4 bases, with 5 bases lying between them. The CDR3 extends over 13 amino acids. CDR3 sequence (DNA): TGTGCCAGCAGCTTAACGGGGCCAGATACGCAGTATTTT. Translating gives CASSLTGPDTQYF.

This clone appeared once. CDR3 nucleotides: TGTGCCAGCAGTGAAGGAGGAGGATCCTACGAGCAGTACTTC. Protein product: CASSEGGGSYEQYF. V is TRBV6-1 and J is TRBJ2-7; maybe TRBD2 (5 bases). CDR1 is MNHNS, CDR2 SASEGT, per germline. Trimming took 1 base from V and 1 from J, leaving 8 bases between them. The CDR3 spans 14 residues.